This entry describes one TCR beta chain. Its antigen is not identified. The sample comes from a study of Graves' ophthalmopathy and Graves' hyperthyroidism. The authors amplified TCR beta CDR3 regions, and they did so from RNA transcripts for repertoire sequencing. First-round RT-PCR relied on HTBI primers, and a second-round multiplex PCR came next. Using its own MiXCR run on the multiplex PCR reads, TCRdb lists one record per CDR3 protein. The sample records over a million distinct CDR3 sequences, around a third being singletons. Aged 18 to 65, the patients with hyperthyroidism had under 2 months' duration and were newly diagnosed. The evidence that diagnosis relied on was clinical symptoms, serum thyroxine, TRAb, thyroid ultrasound and orbital computed tomography. The study's findings and limits: The model forecast ophthalmopathy progression, reaching 60% to 71% sensitivity and roughly 72% specificity.

This clonotype was sampled from an adult man with Graves' hyperthyroidism. Material for sequencing was peripheral blood or thyroid tissue (not recorded which).

This CDR3 is CASSSDFWETQYF. In nucleotides, the CDR3 is TGTGCCAGCAGCTCGGACTTTTGGGAGACCCAGTACTTC. The chain links TRBV7-2 to TRBJ2-5, with TRBD2 as a possible D gene (5 bases). From germline, CDR1 is SGHTA and CDR2 FQGNSA. The CDR3 loop spans 13 amino acids. The V gene lost 4 bases and the J gene lost 5 bases, with 11 bases spanning the gap.